This T cell receptor (beta chain) was identified during a study of T cell responses to AZD1222 COVID-19 vaccine. Notes on the study in general: Donors were largely white British and mainly female; clonal diversity was possibly underestimated. Repertoire sampling was restricted to post-peak T cell response timepoints. Vaccination with two AZD1222 doses was followed by a rise in Spike-specific TCR breadth and depth. Spike regions recognized by vaccine-associated CD4 TCRs spanned the protein, led by 160-218 and 743-854.

This CDR3 is 13 amino acids long. Trimming took off 1 base at V and 2 bases at J, with 5 bases between the two ends. Assay: immunoSEQ multiplex PCR; the TCRdb copy retains only in-frame clones and omits some. The table includes 110,000 to 150,000 clones, over 90% detected once. Concerning this clone: As yet, its antigen is unknown. This specimen includes other DNA sequences encoding the same CDR3.

This clonotype originated in an adult in good health. Here the sequenced sample was peripheral blood, taken on day 0 of AZD1222 vaccination. The rearrangement joins TRBV12-3 or TRBV12-4 to TRBJ2-5, with D unresolved. CDR3 loop: CASSLGQQETQYF. Written as DNA, the CDR3 is TGTGCCAGCAGTTTAGGACAACAAGAGACCCAGTACTTC.